This entry is about one T cell receptor beta chain. The data were taken from a study of control samples from healthy donors and cancer patients. The repertoire was sequenced with immunoSEQ multiplex PCR; TCRdb's copy has only in-frame clones and lacks some. The sample shows 390,000 or so clones, approximately 90% of them seen only once. Germline V CDR1 and CDR2: SGHTA, FQGTGA. V lost 3 bases to trimming and J lost 6 bases; unmatched junction nucleotides: 5. This CDR3 contains 15 residues. This TCR derives from a man between 35 and 55 years old with head and neck cancer. Sequenced: PBMCs. The chain joins TRBV7-3 to TRBJ2-1; 10 positions match TRBD1. CDR3 nucleotide sequence: TGTGCCAGCAGCTTCGACAGGGGGCAGGTCAATGAGCAGTTCTTC. It codes for CASSFDRGQVNEQFF. Together with reference TRBV7-3 and TRBJ2-1, the CDR3 gives the full variable domain: GAGVSQTPSNKVTEKGKYVELRCDPISGHTALYWYRQSLGQGPEFLIYFQGTGAADDSGLPNDRFFAVRPEGSVSTLKIQRTERGDSAVYLCASSFDRGQVNEQFFGPGTRLTVL.